What follows is one T cell receptor beta chain and its context. The investigators reverse transcribed all of the isolated RNA, so they sequenced expressed TCRB transcripts. Only in-frame clones appear in the TCRdb table, and some are missing; sequencing was by immunoSEQ multiplex PCR. The sample contains around 500,000 clones, approximately 30% of which appear only once. This sample is part of a study of beta chain features in type 1 diabetes. Sampling consisted of one heparinised blood draw per donor, averaging about 110 mL. This clonotype originated in a man aged 18 to 30 in good health. The sequenced sample was naive CD4+ T cells from blood.

This CDR3 is CASSEWVEQYF. The CDR3 DNA sequence: TGTGCCAGCAGTGAATGGGTCGAGCAGTACTTC. The rearrangement joins TRBV25-1 to TRBJ2-7; no reliable D call. Germline V gene data show CDR1 as MGHDK and CDR2 as SYGVNS. CDR3 length equals 11 residues. Trimming shortened V by 1 base and J by 6 bases, and 4 bases separated the two germline ends.